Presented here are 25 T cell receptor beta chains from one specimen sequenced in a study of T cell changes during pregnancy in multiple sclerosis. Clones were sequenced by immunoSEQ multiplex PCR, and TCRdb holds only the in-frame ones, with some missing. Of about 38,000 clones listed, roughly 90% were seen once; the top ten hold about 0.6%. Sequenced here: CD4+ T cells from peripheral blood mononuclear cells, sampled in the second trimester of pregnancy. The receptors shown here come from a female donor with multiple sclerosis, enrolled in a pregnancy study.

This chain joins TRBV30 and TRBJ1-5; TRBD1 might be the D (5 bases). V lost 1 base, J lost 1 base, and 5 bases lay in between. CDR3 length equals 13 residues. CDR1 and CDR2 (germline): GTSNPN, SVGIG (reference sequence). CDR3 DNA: TGTGCCTGGAGTGACAGGAGCAATCAGCCCCAGCATTTT. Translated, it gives CAWSDRSNQPQHF.

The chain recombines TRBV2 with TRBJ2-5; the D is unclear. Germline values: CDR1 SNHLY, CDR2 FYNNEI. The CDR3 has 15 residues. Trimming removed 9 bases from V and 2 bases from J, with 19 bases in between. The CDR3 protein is CASTELANPQETQYF. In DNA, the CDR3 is TGTGCCAGTACCGAGCTCGCGAACCCTCAAGAGACCCAGTACTTC.

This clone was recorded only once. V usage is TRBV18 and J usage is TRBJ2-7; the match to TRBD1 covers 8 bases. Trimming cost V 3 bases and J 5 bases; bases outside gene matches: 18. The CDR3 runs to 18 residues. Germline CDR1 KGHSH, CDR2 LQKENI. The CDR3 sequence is CASSPRHPGQAKGHEQYF. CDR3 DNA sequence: TGTGCCAGCTCACCGAGACACCCGGGACAGGCCAAGGGGCACGAGCAGTACTTC.

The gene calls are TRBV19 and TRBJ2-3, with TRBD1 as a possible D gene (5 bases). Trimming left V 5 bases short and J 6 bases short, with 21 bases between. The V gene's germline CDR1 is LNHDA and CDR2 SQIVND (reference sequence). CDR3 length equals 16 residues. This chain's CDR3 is CASSLQWPRGKDTQYF. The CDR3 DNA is TGTGCCAGTAGTCTTCAGTGGCCAAGGGGCAAGGATACGCAGTATTTT.

The CDR3 DNA sequence: TGTGCCAGCAGCGTAGGTCTTAGGGGTGAATCGATGGAGACCCAGTACTTC. It yields the protein CASSVGLRGESMETQYF. This chain uses TRBV9 with TRBJ2-5, with D possibly being TRBD1 (5 bases). This CDR3 is 17 amino acids long. Trimming removed 0 bases at V and 5 bases at J, with 20 bases between. Germline CDR1 SGDLS, CDR2 YYNGEE.

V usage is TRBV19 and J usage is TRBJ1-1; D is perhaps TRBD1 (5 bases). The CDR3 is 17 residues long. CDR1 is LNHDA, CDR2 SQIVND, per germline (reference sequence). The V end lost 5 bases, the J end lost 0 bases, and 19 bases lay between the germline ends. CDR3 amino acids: CASSVTTGGTMNTEAFF. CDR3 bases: TGTGCCAGTAGTGTCACGACTGGGGGGACGATGAACACTGAAGCTTTCTTT.

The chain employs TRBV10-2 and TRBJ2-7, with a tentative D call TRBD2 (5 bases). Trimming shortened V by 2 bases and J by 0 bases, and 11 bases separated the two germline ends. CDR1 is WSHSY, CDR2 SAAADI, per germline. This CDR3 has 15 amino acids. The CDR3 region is CASSEPGSHSYEQYF. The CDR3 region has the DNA TGCGCCAGCAGTGAGCCGGGGTCCCACTCCTACGAGCAGTACTTC.

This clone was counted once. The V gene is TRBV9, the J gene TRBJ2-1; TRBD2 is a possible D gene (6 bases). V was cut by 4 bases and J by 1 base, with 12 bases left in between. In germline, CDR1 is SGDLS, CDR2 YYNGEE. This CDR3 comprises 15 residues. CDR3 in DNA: TGTGCCAGCAGCCCTCGGGAGAGGTCCTACAATGAGCAGTTCTTC. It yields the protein CASSPRERSYNEQFF.

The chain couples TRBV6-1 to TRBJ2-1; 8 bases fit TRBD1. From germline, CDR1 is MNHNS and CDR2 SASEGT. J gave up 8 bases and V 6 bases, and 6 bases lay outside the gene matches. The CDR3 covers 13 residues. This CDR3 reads CASRRTGIDEQFF. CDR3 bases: TGTGCCAGCAGACGGACAGGGATAGATGAGCAGTTCTTC.

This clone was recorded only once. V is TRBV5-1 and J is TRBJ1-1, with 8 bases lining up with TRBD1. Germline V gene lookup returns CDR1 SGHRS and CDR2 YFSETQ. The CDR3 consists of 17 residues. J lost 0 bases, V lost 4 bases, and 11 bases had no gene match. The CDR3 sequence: CASSIRGLLRMNTEAFF. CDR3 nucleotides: TGCGCCAGCAGCATCAGGGGGCTACTCCGTATGAACACTGAAGCTTTCTTT.

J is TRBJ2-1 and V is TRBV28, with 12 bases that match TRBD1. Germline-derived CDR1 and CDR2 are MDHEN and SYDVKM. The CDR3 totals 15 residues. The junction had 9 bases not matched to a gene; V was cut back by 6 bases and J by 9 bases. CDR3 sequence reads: CASSTPGTGGSEQFF. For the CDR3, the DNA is TGTGCCAGCAGCACCCCCGGGACAGGGGGCTCTGAGCAGTTCTTC.

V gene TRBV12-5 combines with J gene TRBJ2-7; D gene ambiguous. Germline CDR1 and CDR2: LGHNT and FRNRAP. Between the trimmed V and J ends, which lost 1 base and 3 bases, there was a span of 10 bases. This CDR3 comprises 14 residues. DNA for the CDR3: TGTGCTAGTGGTTTGGGGTTGAGCTACTACGAGCAGTACTTC. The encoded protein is CASGLGLSYYEQYF.

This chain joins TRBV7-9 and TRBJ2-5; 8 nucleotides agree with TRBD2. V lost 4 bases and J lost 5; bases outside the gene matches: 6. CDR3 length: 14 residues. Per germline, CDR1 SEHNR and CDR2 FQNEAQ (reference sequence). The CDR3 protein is CASSSGGAGETQYF. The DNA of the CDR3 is TGTGCCAGCAGCTCGGGGGGGGCTGGGGAGACCCAGTACTTC.

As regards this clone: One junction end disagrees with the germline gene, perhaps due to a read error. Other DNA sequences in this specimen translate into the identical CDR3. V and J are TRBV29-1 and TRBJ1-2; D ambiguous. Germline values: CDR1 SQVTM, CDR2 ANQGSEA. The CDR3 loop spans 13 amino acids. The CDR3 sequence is CSVEGQINYGYTF. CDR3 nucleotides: TGCAGCGTTGAAGGGCAGATTAACTATGGTTACACCTTC.

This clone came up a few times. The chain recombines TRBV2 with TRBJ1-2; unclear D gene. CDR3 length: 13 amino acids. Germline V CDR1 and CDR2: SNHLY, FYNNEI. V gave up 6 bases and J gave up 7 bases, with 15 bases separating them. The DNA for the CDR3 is TGTGCCAGCAGCATACGAGGGCAATTTGGCTACACCTTC. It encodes CASSIRGQFGYTF.

Here the CDR3 reads CASSPPRVGHTEAFF. CDR3 sequence (DNA): TGTGCCAGCTCACCACCGAGGGTCGGCCACACTGAAGCTTTCTTT. The chain uses TRBV18 and TRBJ1-1; D not resolved. CDR3 length: 15 amino acids. CDR1 and CDR2 from the germline V gene are KGHSH and LQKENI. The ends were cut back, 0 bases at V and 3 bases at J, with 11 bases in the middle.

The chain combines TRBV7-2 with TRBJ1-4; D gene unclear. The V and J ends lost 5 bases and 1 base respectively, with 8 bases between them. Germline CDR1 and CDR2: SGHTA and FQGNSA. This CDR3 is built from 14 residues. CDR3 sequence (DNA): TGTGCCAGCAGCCCTACAGTAACTAATGAAAAACTGTTTTTT. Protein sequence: CASSPTVTNEKLFF.

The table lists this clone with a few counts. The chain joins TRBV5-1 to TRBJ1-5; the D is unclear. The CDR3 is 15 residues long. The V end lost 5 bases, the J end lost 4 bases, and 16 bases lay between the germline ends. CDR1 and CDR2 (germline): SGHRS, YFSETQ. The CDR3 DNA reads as TGCGCCAGCAGGACATCAGGATTCCAAAATCAGCCCCAGCATTTT. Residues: CASRTSGFQNQPQHF.

The CDR3 region has the DNA TGTGCCAGCAGCTTTAGTGATGCGCCTAACTATGGCTACACCTTC. It is translated as CASSFSDAPNYGYTF. The V gene is TRBV7-9, the J gene TRBJ1-2; D remains ambiguous. The CDR3 has 15 amino acids. V was trimmed by 3 bases and J by 0 bases, leaving 11 bases between them. CDR1 SEHNR and CDR2 FQNEAQ come from the germline V gene (reference sequence).

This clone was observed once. In DNA, the CDR3 is TGCGCCAGCAGCTTGGTAGGACTAGCGGGAGTCATAGATACGCAGTATTTT. This gives the protein CASSLVGLAGVIDTQYF. J is TRBJ2-3 and V is TRBV5-1; 13 bases are a match to TRBD2. Germline V gene data show CDR1 as SGHRS and CDR2 as YFSETQ. The CDR3 has 17 amino acids. With 0 bases clipped from V and 5 bases from J, the junction kept 6 bases outside the gene matches.

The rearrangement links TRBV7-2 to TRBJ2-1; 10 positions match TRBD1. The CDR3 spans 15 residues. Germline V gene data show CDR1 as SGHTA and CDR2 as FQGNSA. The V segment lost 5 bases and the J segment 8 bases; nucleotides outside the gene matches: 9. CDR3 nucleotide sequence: TGTGCCAGCAGCCTTAGACGGGACAGGGGAGATGAGCAGTTCTTC. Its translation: CASSLRRDRGDEQFF.

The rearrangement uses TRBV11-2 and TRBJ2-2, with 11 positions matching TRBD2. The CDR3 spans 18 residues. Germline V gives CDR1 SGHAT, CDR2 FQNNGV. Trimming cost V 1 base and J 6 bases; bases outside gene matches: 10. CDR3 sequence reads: CASSLVLAGGGSPGELFF. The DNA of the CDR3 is TGTGCCAGCAGCTTAGTTCTAGCGGGAGGAGGTTCCCCCGGGGAGCTGTTTTTT.

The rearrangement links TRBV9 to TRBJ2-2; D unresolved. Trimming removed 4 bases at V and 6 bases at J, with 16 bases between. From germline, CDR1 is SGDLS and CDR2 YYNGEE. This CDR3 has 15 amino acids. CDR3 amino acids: CASSPTPDNAGELFF. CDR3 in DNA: TGTGCCAGCAGCCCAACGCCAGACAACGCCGGGGAGCTGTTTTTT.

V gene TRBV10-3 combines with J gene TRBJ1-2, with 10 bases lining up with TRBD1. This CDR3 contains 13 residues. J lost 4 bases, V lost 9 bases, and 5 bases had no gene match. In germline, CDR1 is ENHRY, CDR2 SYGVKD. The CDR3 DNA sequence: TGTGCCATTGGAGGGGACAGGGGCTATGGCTACACCTTC. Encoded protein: CAIGGDRGYGYTF.

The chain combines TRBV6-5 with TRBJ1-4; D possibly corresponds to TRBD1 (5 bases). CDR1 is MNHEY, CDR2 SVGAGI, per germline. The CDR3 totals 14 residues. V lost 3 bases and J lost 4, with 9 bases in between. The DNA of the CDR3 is TGTGCCAGCAGTTATGACAGCAATAATGAAAAACTGTTTTTT. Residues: CASSYDSNNEKLFF.